This T cell receptor beta chain was obtained from a study of shared clonotypes between healthy human individuals. Study-level findings and limits: Few donors restricted represented genetic and exposure-history diversity. Compared with memory subsets, naive subsets generally had larger estimated richness.

Germline assignment: CDR1 SGHRS and CDR2 YFSETQ. The CDR3 contains 15 residues. V lost 5 bases, J lost 0 bases, and 15 bases lay in between. As for this clone: Its antigen is undetermined.

Per the original methods: ImmunoSEQ output held junction-only sequences without quality scores, so filtering differed. The method was immunoSEQ multiplex PCR; TCRdb's version includes in-frame clones alone and lacks a portion of them. V and J calls and clone size follow that table, whereas D and trimming were derived from the DNA. In the table there are roughly 520,000 clones, around 95% of which are singletons. The J gene is TRBJ2-7, the V gene TRBV5-1; D assignment may be TRBD1 or TRBD2 (5 bases each). Sequencing input: naive CD4+ T cells sorted from blood. Subset indicated: CD45RA+ positively selected. The sequence was collected from a woman aged 30 to 39 in good health. The CDR3 region is CASSLGPITSYEQYF. As DNA, the CDR3 is TGCGCCAGCAGTCTGGGACCGATTACCTCCTACGAGCAGTACTTC.